This TCR beta chain originates from a study of blood T cells in healthy people across ages. General study points: Estimated diversity, derived from one million T cells, was regarded as an underestimate.

With a J-beta primer mix and a sample-barcoded 5' primer, a second PCR ran 7 to 11 cycles. Tags on each cDNA molecule came from a template-switch adaptor with 12 random nucleotides. TCRdb independently ran MiXCR on the 5' RACE reads; one entry per CDR3 protein. The table lists about 830,000 distinct CDR3 sequences, about 59% of them singletons. The CDR3 length is 12 residues. Trimming removed 1 base from V and 3 bases from J, with 4 bases in between. CDR1 LNHNV and CDR2 YYDKDF come from the germline V gene (reference sequence). This clonotype has more than one count but fewer than ten. The antigen remains unidentified.

The rearrangement joins TRBV15 to TRBJ2-7; D gene uncertain. The sample comprised blood. This TCR came from a man aged 25 to 40 in good health. The DNA of the CDR3 is TGTGCCACCAGCAGAGGGGACTACGAGCAGTACTTC. Protein product: CATSRGDYEQYF.